These 25 T cell receptor beta chains came from one sample sequenced in a study of T cells in Graves' hyperthyroidism and ophthalmopathy. TCR beta CDR3 region amplification was performed from RNA transcripts. TCR CDR3 regions were first amplified by RT-PCR with HTBI primers. MiXCR was run by TCRdb on the multiplex PCR reads, yielding one entry per CDR3 protein. The table records about 510,000 distinct CDR3 sequences, about 45% of them present only once. Sequenced material: peripheral blood or thyroid tissue (not recorded which). These receptors came from an adult woman with Graves' disease, either hyperthyroidism or ophthalmopathy (not recorded which).

This clonotype was seen repeatedly, ten times or more. V usage is TRBV4-3 and J usage is TRBJ1-2, with D uncertain. The V end lost 0 bases, the J end lost 4 bases, and 12 bases lay between the germline ends. Germline lookup yields CDR1 LGHNA and CDR2 YSLEER. The CDR3 covers 15 residues. The CDR3 coding sequence is TGCGCCAGCAGCCAAGATCAACGGGGAACCTATGGCTACACCTTC. This encodes CASSQDQRGTYGYTF.

This clonotype has only one observation. This chain uses TRBV7-9 with TRBJ2-7; 9 positions agree with TRBD2. CDR1 is SEHNR and CDR2 is FQNEAQ in the germline V gene (reference sequence). V trimming: 1 base; J trimming: 4 bases; junction bases outside the gene matches: 11. The CDR3 is 17 residues long. CDR3 in amino acids: CASSLGLAAGSIYEQYF. The CDR3 coding sequence is TGTGCCAGCAGCTTAGGACTAGCGGCGGGGTCTATTTACGAGCAGTACTTC.

V gene TRBV10-3 combines with J gene TRBJ1-2, with 11 bases that match TRBD1. In germline, CDR1 is ENHRY, CDR2 SYGVKD. The CDR3 has 17 residues. The junction had 12 bases not matched to a gene; V was cut back by 4 bases and J by 5 bases. CDR3 region: CAISADRGLNSGYGYTF. The CDR3 DNA reads as TGTGCCATCAGTGCGGACAGGGGGCTTAATAGTGGATATGGCTACACCTTC.

This rearrangement joins TRBV25-1 to TRBJ2-5, with D tentatively TRBD1 (6 bases). Trimming left V 7 bases short and J 1 base short, with 19 bases between. The V gene's germline CDR1 is MGHDK and CDR2 SYGVNS. The CDR3 covers 16 residues. The CDR3 bases are TGTGCCAGCACCACCCAGGGGACGGAGATCCAAGAGACCCAGTACTTC. Protein: CASTTQGTEIQETQYF.

The CDR3 reads CASSKGRLYEQYF. CDR3 sequence (DNA): TGTGCCAGTAGTAAAGGCAGACTCTACGAGCAGTACTTC. The rearrangement links TRBV19 to TRBJ2-7, with D unresolved. Germline V gene lookup returns CDR1 LNHDA and CDR2 SQIVND (reference sequence). The CDR3 contains 13 residues. V was trimmed by 4 bases and J by 3 bases, leaving 10 bases between them.

This clonotype was seen many times. V gene TRBV19 combines with J gene TRBJ1-5, with TRBD1 identical over 8 bases. The germline V gene has CDR1 LNHDA and CDR2 SQIVND (reference sequence). CDR3 length: 16 residues. V gave up 6 bases and J gave up 2 bases; unmatched junction bases: 9. The CDR3 DNA reads TGTGCCAGTAGACCAGGGGGCATATACGGCAATCAGCCCCAGCATTTT. Protein sequence: CASRPGGIYGNQPQHF.

The table lists this clonotype with many counts. CDR3 sequence: CASSHLGNTEAFF. CDR3 DNA sequence: TGCGCCAGCAGCCATTTAGGGAACACTGAAGCTTTCTTT. V is TRBV4-3 and J is TRBJ1-1; D unresolved. V lost 3 bases, J lost 1 base, and 6 bases lay in between. The germline V gene encodes CDR1 LGHNA and CDR2 YSLEER. The CDR3 contains 13 residues.

This clonotype occurred many times. The J gene is TRBJ1-2, the V gene TRBV10-3, with no clear D. Trimming removed 2 bases from V and 2 bases from J, with 12 bases in between. The CDR3 totals 15 residues. Germline-derived CDR1 and CDR2 are ENHRY and SYGVKD. The DNA for the CDR3 is TGTGCCATCAGTGAGCTGGGAAGCCCAAACTATGGCTACACCTTC. It yields the protein CAISELGSPNYGYTF.

This chain links TRBV20-1 with TRBJ2-7, with 9 bases lining up with TRBD2. Germline-derived CDR1 and CDR2 are DFQATT and SNEGSKA (reference sequence). This CDR3 region has 15 residues. V dropped 3 bases and J dropped 7; count of bases not matched to a gene: 13. CDR3 sequence reads: CSASPPAGGPGEQYF. DNA for the CDR3: TGCAGTGCTAGTCCCCCTGCGGGAGGGCCGGGAGAGCAGTACTTC.

This chain links TRBV20-1 with TRBJ1-4; TRBD1 might be the D (5 bases). Germline V gives CDR1 DFQATT, CDR2 SNEGSKA (reference sequence). The CDR3 runs to 14 residues. Trimming left V 3 bases short and J 5 bases short, with 13 bases between. The CDR3 protein is CSASSAAGNEKLFF. In DNA, the CDR3 is TGCAGTGCTAGTTCGGCGGCAGGGAATGAAAAACTGTTTTTT.

V and J are TRBV20-1 and TRBJ1-1; no clear D. The V and J ends lost 0 bases and 9 bases respectively, with 8 bases between them. Germline V gene data show CDR1 as DFQATT and CDR2 as SNEGSKA (reference sequence). The CDR3 is made up of 11 amino acids. CDR3 in DNA: TGCAGTGCTAGAGATGGGAACAAAGCTTTCTTT. It yields the protein CSARDGNKAFF.

To note about this clonotype: Relative to the germline gene, one junction end is altered; a read error may explain this. The chain is built from TRBV20-1 and TRBJ1-6; maybe TRBD1 (6 bases). The CDR3 loop spans 14 amino acids. In germline, CDR1 is DFQATT, CDR2 SNEGSKA (reference sequence). The CDR3 loop is CSATGDTAVGSLHF. The CDR3 DNA reads as TGCAGCGCTACCGGGGACACGGCCGTGGGATCCCTCCACTTT.

The sample holds one count of this clonotype. This sequence joins TRBV27 and TRBJ1-5; D is undetermined. V lost 9 bases, J lost 6 bases, and 15 bases lay in between. Germline lookup yields CDR1 MNHEY and CDR2 SMNVEV (reference sequence). CDR3 size: 13 residues. CDR3 bases: TGTGCCAGTAGTACCGGAATGGCTCAGCCCCAGCATTTT. As protein: CASSTGMAQPQHF.

This clonotype showed up many times. This chain links TRBV10-1 with TRBJ1-1; 7 bases agree with TRBD1. This CDR3 comprises 13 residues. The junction had 4 bases not matched to a gene; V was cut back by 6 bases and J by 3 bases. Germline CDR1 WNHNN, CDR2 SYGVQD (reference sequence). CDR3 nucleotides: TGCGCCAGCAGGGGGACAGTACACACTGAAGCTTTCTTT. Amino acid sequence: CASRGTVHTEAFF.

As for this clonotype: The junction and the germline gene differ at one end; a read error may be behind it. The chain recombines TRBV11-3 with TRBJ1-3; possible D gene TRBD1, 5 bases. Looked up from germline, CDR1 is SGHNT and CDR2 is YENEEA. The CDR3 length is 12 residues. The CDR3 reads CASSWTDTRPNF. CDR3 DNA: TGTGCCAGCAGCTGGACGGACACCCGTCCTAATTTT.

This clonotype has ten or more counts. The V call is TRBV14, the J call TRBJ2-2; unclear D gene. This CDR3 region has 14 residues. V lost 4 bases and J lost 5, with 11 bases in between. From germline, CDR1 is SGHDN and CDR2 FVKESK. As DNA, the CDR3 is TGTGCCAGCAGCCGTTTTCAGGAAACCGGGGAGCTGTTTTTT. It encodes CASSRFQETGELFF.

About this clonotype: A read error is possible here, since a much larger clone lies one base away. The CDR3 DNA reads as TGTGCCAGTACTCAACGGACCCCGGGGGGCGGGACTGAAGCTCTCTTT. Translated: CASTQRTPGGGTEALF. The chain combines TRBV19 with TRBJ1-1; D is possibly TRBD1 (6 bases). CDR1 and CDR2 (germline): LNHDA, SQIVND (reference sequence). This CDR3 spans 16 amino acids.

The CDR3 DNA reads as TGTGCCAGCAGCTTGATGGGGAGTGAAAAACTGTTTTTT. Protein: CASSLMGSEKLFF. The V call is TRBV7-9, the J call TRBJ1-4; D gene ambiguous. The V end was cut by 3 bases, the J end by 7 bases, with 9 bases between. Germline assignment: CDR1 SEHNR and CDR2 FQNEAQ (reference sequence). The CDR3 has 13 residues.

V and J are TRBV29-1 and TRBJ2-7; D may be TRBD1 (5 bases). The CDR3 runs 12 residues. CDR1 SQVTM and CDR2 ANQGSEA come from the germline V gene. Between the trimmed V and J ends, which lost 4 bases and 5 bases, there was a span of 12 bases. Here the CDR3 DNA reads TGCAGCGTTGTCGTAGCAGGGAACGAGCAGTACTTC. Protein: CSVVVAGNEQYF.

Ten or more counts support this clonotype. The rearrangement uses TRBV7-2 and TRBJ2-2; TRBD2 aligns across 10 bases. CDR1 SGHTA and CDR2 FQGNSA come from the germline V gene. V lost 5 bases to trimming and J lost 0 bases; unmatched junction nucleotides: 6. The CDR3 runs to 17 residues. The CDR3 nucleotides read TGTGCCAGCAGCCAAGGGACTAGCGCTCCGAACACCGGGGAGCTGTTTTTT. Translated: CASSQGTSAPNTGELFF.

V gene TRBV7-9 combines with J gene TRBJ2-7; D call uncertain. The germline V and J ends were trimmed by 5 bases and 3 bases, with 14 bases remaining between them. The CDR3 has 14 residues. Germline loops: CDR1 SEHNR, CDR2 FQNEAQ (reference sequence). Written as DNA, the CDR3 is TGTGCCAGCAGCCTGGACCTAACCAACTACGAGCAGTACTTC. It translates to CASSLDLTNYEQYF.

A remark on this clonotype: A much larger clone differs by one base, so this may be a read error. V is TRBV9 and J is TRBJ1-1, with D unclear. The V gene lost 0 bases and the J gene lost 3 bases, with 6 bases spanning the gap. The CDR3 loop spans 13 amino acids. The germline CDR1 and CDR2 sequences are SGDLS and YYNGEE. The CDR3, as DNA: TGTGCCAGCAGCGTAGCTATGGACACTGAAGCTTTCTTT. Protein: CASSVAMDTEAFF.

The genes are TRBV28 and TRBJ2-2; D gene unclear. CDR3 length equals 14 residues. Looked up from germline, CDR1 is MDHEN and CDR2 is SYDVKM. Trimming left V 7 bases short and J 0 bases short, with 9 bases between. CDR3 nucleotides: TGTGCCAGCACCTGGGCAGCGAACACCGGGGAGCTGTTTTTT. Its translation: CASTWAANTGELFF. Based on the CDR3 plus reference TRBV28 and TRBJ2-2, the full variable domain is DVKVTQSSRYLVKRTGEKVFLECVQDMDHENMFWYRQDPGLGLRLIYFSYDVKMKEKGDIPEGYSVSREKKERFSLILESASTNQTSMYLCASTWAANTGELFFGEGSRLTVL.

The chain joins TRBV14 to TRBJ2-7; TRBD1 agrees at 9 bases. Germline V gene sequence: CDR1 SGHDN, CDR2 FVKESK. This CDR3 comprises 13 residues. V shed 6 bases, J shed 5 bases, and the junction held 5 bases outside the gene matches. DNA of the CDR3: TGTGCCAGCAGTACCACAGGGGGCGACGAGCAGTACTTC. This encodes CASSTTGGDEQYF.

DNA of the CDR3: TGTGCCACCAGCGTCGGGACTAGCGGGAGTTGGGGGGGACAAGAGACCCAGTACTTC. The encoded protein is CATSVGTSGSWGGQETQYF. V and J are TRBV15 and TRBJ2-5; 14 bases align to TRBD2. Germline CDR1 reads LNHNV; CDR2 reads YYDKDF (reference sequence). After removal of 5 bases from V and 2 bases from J, the junction contained 13 bases not matched to a gene. The CDR3 is made up of 19 amino acids.